The sequence of this TCR beta chain was determined in a study of T cell responses to AZD1222 COVID-19 vaccine (TCRdb year 2021). Some background on the complete study: A total of 240 or so trial participants underwent TCR sequencing, of whom more than 200 had received two doses of AZD1222 and around 25 had received two doses of the MenACWY control vaccine. Trial participants were enrolled by age into subgroups of 18-55, 56-69 and 70-plus years, and 148, 28 and 57 TCR-sequenced participants, respectively, were included in these subgroups.

The sample's time point label is to be understood as: about 28 days (+/-7) after the second vaccine dose. AZD1222 recipients given second doses at about 4 weeks or at about 12 weeks were pooled, since spike-specific TCR depth and breadth were not found to differ between the two schedules. Samples from vaccinated people were obtained from the UK trials COV001 and COV002, which included a single-blind randomized controlled phase 2/3 trial of AZD1222 (ChAdOx1 nCoV-19) in healthy adults. For TCRbeta chain sequencing, PBMC samples from trial participants were taken at day 0 and at day 28 after the second dose. Broader findings and caveats from the paper: No day 14 peak-response samples were available, so repertoires were characterized only after the peak T cell response. Participants were mostly white British and included more females than males, and it was suggested by the authors that clonal diversity may have been underestimated. A significant rise in spike-specific TCR breadth and depth was observed after two AZD1222 doses relative to day 0 and relative to MenACWY recipients. CD4 TCRs associated with the vaccine covered the entire spike protein, and the dominant responses were in regions 160-218 and 743-854. Conclusions about previously exposed vaccinees were limited because only a handful of AZD1222 recipients were SARS-CoV-2 seropositive at baseline. In the small 56-69-year group, the increase in depth fell short of significance, most likely because of low power. Nearly half of unique spike-specific TCRs reportedly recognized epitopes outside regions mutated in the B.1.351 and B.1.1.7 variants.

Turning to this clone: Its antigen is unknown. No base quality values were provided; no much bigger clone lies one nucleotide off.

The CDR3 regions of human TCRbeta chains were subjected to immunosequencing. The paper's processing steps were these. TCRs in the repertoires were matched against a reference library of SARS-CoV-2-specific TCRs that had been generated with the MIRA antigen-specificity platform. Breadth was defined as the fraction of unique TCRs that were SARS-CoV-2-associated, and depth was defined as the fraction of total T cells that were SARS-CoV-2-associated. Using the MIRA data, every spike-specific TCR was mapped to the spike region that the TCR reacted to and assigned to either a CD4 or a CD8 class. Log10-transformed breadth and depth values were compared by one-way ANOVA with Sidak's multiple comparisons tests. TCRdb took over this immuneACCESS table, retaining in-frame rearrangements with V and J assigned. Such tables are incomplete; in checked studies, under half of the missing clones stem from an unresolved V gene, and the remainder is unexplained. V, J and clone size reflect that table, while D and trimming were determined from the DNA. The sample yields around 130,000 clones; approximately 90% were counted once. The top ten constitute roughly 4% of the sample.

CDR1 and CDR2, per the germline V gene, are SGHRS and YFSETQ. The trim is 4 bases for V and 0 bases for J, with a gap of 10 bases between the germline ends. The CDR3 contains 14 residues, cysteine and phenylalanine counted. Left in the record is the CDR3 DNA by itself, 42 bases read in frame from the first base. This receptor was obtained from an adult who received the AZD1222 COVID-19 vaccine. The input for sequencing was peripheral blood, taken 28 days after the second AZD1222 dose. In this chain, TRBV5-1 is recombined with TRBJ2-5; the D gene is possibly TRBD1, with 6 bases matching. CDR3 reads: CASSEGHYQETQYF. Here is the DNA: TGCGCCAGCAGCGAGGGACATTACCAAGAGACCCAGTACTTC.